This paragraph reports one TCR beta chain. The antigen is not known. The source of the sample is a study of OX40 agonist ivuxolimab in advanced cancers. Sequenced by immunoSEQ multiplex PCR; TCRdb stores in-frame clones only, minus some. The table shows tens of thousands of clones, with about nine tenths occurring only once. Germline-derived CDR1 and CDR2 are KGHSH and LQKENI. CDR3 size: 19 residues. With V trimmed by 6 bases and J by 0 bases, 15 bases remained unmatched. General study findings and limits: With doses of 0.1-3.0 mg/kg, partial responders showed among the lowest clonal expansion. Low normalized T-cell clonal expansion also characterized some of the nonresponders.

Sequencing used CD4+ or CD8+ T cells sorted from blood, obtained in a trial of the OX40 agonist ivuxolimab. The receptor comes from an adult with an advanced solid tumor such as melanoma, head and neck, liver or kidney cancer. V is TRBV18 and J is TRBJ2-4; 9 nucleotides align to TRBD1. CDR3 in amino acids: CASSRGGQGTLIAKNIQYF. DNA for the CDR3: TGTGCCAGCTCGCGAGGGGGACAGGGTACATTGATAGCCAAAAACATTCAGTACTTC.